A selection of T cell receptor beta chains follows, all from one sample in a study of blood T cell repertoires in COVID-19. Here immunoSEQ multiplex PCR was the method, and the copy in TCRdb shows in-frame clones only, minus some. The repertoire holds approximately 200,000 clones, with 90% to 95% as singletons. Sequenced material: peripheral blood. All receptors come from a man in his thirties or forties with COVID-19, enrolled during active disease. The CDR3 runs from the conserved cysteine through the conserved F or W. The order of the fields is J gene, V gene, clone size, D gene, CDR3 DNA, CDR3 protein. D genes are given only for firm matches. Clone size, where shown, is once, few, many, or a class for clones that have expanded.

>TRBJ2-1|TRBV7-2|-|-
TGTGCCAGCAGCACTCGGACAGCACAAACCACTACGCAGTTCTTC
CASSTRTAQTTTQFF
>TRBJ1-2|TRBV2|-|-
TGTGCCAGCAGTAGGACAACAGCTAACTATGGCTACACCTTC
CASSRTTANYGYTF
>TRBJ2-1|TRBV11-2|-|-
TGTGCCAGCAGCACCTCCGCGGGGTTTTCGGGTCCGTACAATGAGCAGTTCTTC
CASSTSAGFSGPYNEQFF
>TRBJ2-1|TRBV7-3|-|TRBD2
TGTGCCAGCAGCTTTAGCGGGGGGAGCTCCTACAATGAGCAGTTCTTC
CASSFSGGSSYNEQFF
>TRBJ1-4|TRBV18|-|-
TGTGCCAGCTCTGCTGAAGAGGAAAAACTGTTTTTT
CASSAEEEKLFF
>TRBJ1-2|TRBV27|-|-
TGTGCCAGCAGTTTAACCATCACTACCCCTGAGATGGGCTACACCTTC
CASSLTITTPEMGYTF
>TRBJ1-4|TRBV2|-|-
TGTGCCAGCAGACTCTCGGACAGCCTTGAAAAACTGTTTTTT
CASRLSDSLEKLFF
>TRBJ2-2|TRBV11-3|-|TRBD2
TGTGCCAGCAGCTCTAGCGGGGGCCCAAACACCGGGGAGCTGTTTTTT
CASSSSGGPNTGELFF
>TRBJ2-6|TRBV7-3|-|TRBD1
TGTGCCAGCAGCTTAAATTCCGGACAGGGGGCAGGAGGGGCCAACGTCCTGACTTTC
CASSLNSGQGAGGANVLTF
>TRBJ2-3|TRBV11-3|-|-
TGTGCCAGCAGCTTAATACTAGTAATGAATACGCAGTATTTT
CASSLILVMNTQYF
>TRBJ2-6|TRBV19|-|-
TGTGCCAGTAGTATACTACGGTCTGGGGCCAACGTCCTGACTTTC
CASSILRSGANVLTF
>TRBJ1-1|TRBV5-1|-|-
TGCGCCAGCAGCGGAGGACAGCCGAACACTGAAGCTTTCTTT
CASSGGQPNTEAFF
>TRBJ1-1|TRBV6-5|-|TRBD1
TGTGCCAGCAGTACGGGACAGGCAAAAGCTTTCTTT
CASSTGQAKAFF
>TRBJ1-1|TRBV5-4|-|-
TGTGCCAGCAGCTTGGCCGAGATAATGAACACTGAAGCTTTCTTT
CASSLAEIMNTEAFF
>TRBJ2-7|TRBV5-1|-|TRBD1
TGCGCCAGCAGCGCTAACAGGGGGTTTTACGAGCAGTACTTC
CASSANRGFYEQYF
>TRBJ2-1|TRBV5-6|-|-
TGTGCCAGCAGCTTGGCCAAAGGACTAAACGGGAATGAGCAGTTCTTC
CASSLAKGLNGNEQFF
>TRBJ2-5|TRBV3-1/TRBV3-2|once|-
TGTGCCAGCAGCCAAGTTCGCGGGCAGCAAGAGACCCAGTACTTC
CASSQVRGQQETQYF
>TRBJ1-2|TRBV2|-|TRBD1
TGTGCCAGCAGGTCAGACAGGGGGATTAACTATGGCTACACCTTC
CASRSDRGINYGYTF
>TRBJ2-5|TRBV6-5|-|TRBD1
TGTGCCAGCAGTTGGACAGGGGAGCAAGAGACCCAGTACTTC
CASSWTGEQETQYF
>TRBJ1-6|TRBV5-6|-|-
TGTGCCAGCAGCTTTACAGGGAGAGGGTCACCCCTCCACTTT
CASSFTGRGSPLHF
>TRBJ1-2|TRBV5-5|-|-
TGTGCCAGCAGCTTTGGAGGAGCCTATGGCTACACCTTC
CASSFGGAYGYTF
>TRBJ2-7|TRBV5-1|-|-
TGCGCCAGCAGCTTGGAGAGGGGGTTGGACGAGCAGTACTTC
CASSLERGLDEQYF
>TRBJ2-3|TRBV5-1|-|TRBD2
TGCGCCAGCAGCCCTGCTAGCGGGGCCTCAGATACGCAGTATTTT
CASSPASGASDTQYF
>TRBJ1-5|TRBV6-4|-|-
TGTGCCAGCAGTCCTGGACAGACGAATCAGCCCCAGCATTTT
CASSPGQTNQPQHF
>TRBJ1-5|TRBV18|-|-
TGTGCCAGCTCACTGCAGGGTCGCAATCAGCCCCAGCATTTT
CASSLQGRNQPQHF
>TRBJ2-3|TRBV4-1|once|TRBD1
TGCGCCAGCAGCCAAGTTGGTTGGGACAGGGGCCGGACAGATACGCAGTATTTT
CASSQVGWDRGRTDTQYF
>TRBJ2-7|TRBV12-3/TRBV12-4|-|-
TGTGCCAGCAGTCTTCCCGATAGAAACGAGCAGTACTTC
CASSLPDRNEQYF
>TRBJ2-3|TRBV13|-|TRBD2
TGTGCCAGCAGCCGGAGCGGGGTAACAGATACGCAGTATTTT
CASSRSGVTDTQYF
>TRBJ1-2|TRBV19|-|TRBD1
TGTGCCAGTAGCCTCGGGACAGGAGGCTATGGCTACACCTTC
CASSLGTGGYGYTF
>TRBJ1-1|TRBV6-5|-|-
TGTGCCAGCAGTTACTCTCCCCGGTTTGGCACTGAAGCTTTCTTT
CASSYSPRFGTEAFF
>TRBJ1-2|TRBV6-1|-|-
TGTGCCAGCAGTGAAACGGGTGGACAGCCCTATGGCTACACCTTC
CASSETGGQPYGYTF
>TRBJ1-4|TRBV6-5|-|-
TGTGCCAGCAGAAACCACCGGGTTACTAATGAAAAACTGTTTTTT
CASRNHRVTNEKLFF
>TRBJ1-2|TRBV29-1|-|-
TGCAGCGTTGACCAAAAACGAGAGGCCAGGGGCCGATTCTATGGCTACACCTTC
CSVDQKREARGRFYGYTF
>TRBJ1-6|TRBV5-1|-|-
TGCGCCAGCAGCCCAGGGGAAAACAATTCACCCCTCCACTTT
CASSPGENNSPLHF
>TRBJ1-5|TRBV19|-|-
TGTGCCAGTAGGTCGGGGAACAATCAGCCCCAGCATTTT
CASRSGNNQPQHF
>TRBJ1-1|TRBV27|-|TRBD1
TGTGCCAGCAGACGAACAGGGGACGAGATTCTGCCGAACACTGAAGCTTTCTTT
CASRRTGDEILPNTEAFF
>TRBJ1-1|TRBV5-1|once|-
TGCGCCAGCAGCTTGGTAGGACAGACGAACACTGAAGCTTTCTTT
CASSLVGQTNTEAFF
>TRBJ2-5|TRBV3-1/TRBV3-2|-|TRBD2
TGTGCCAGCAGCCAAAGCCGGGGCGGGGGAAAAGAGACCCAGTACTTC
CASSQSRGGGKETQYF
>TRBJ2-3|TRBV7-2|-|-
TGTGCCAGCAGCTCGGAACTAGGGATGTCTTCAGATACGCAGTATTTT
CASSSELGMSSDTQYF
>TRBJ1-2|TRBV7-9|-|-
TGTGCCAGCAGCACCACCGGGACATACATCTATGGCTACACCTTC
CASSTTGTYIYGYTF